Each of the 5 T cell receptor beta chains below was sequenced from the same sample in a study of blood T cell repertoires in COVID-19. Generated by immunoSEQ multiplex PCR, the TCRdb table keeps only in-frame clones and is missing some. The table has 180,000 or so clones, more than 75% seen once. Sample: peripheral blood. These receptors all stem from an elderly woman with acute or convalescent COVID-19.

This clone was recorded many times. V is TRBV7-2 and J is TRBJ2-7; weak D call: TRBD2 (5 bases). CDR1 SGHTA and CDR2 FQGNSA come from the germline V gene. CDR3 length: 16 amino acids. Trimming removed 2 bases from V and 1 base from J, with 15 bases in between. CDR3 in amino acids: CASSLTGTLESYEQYF. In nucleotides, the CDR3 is TGTGCCAGCAGCTTAACGGGAACTCTGGAGTCCTACGAGCAGTACTTC.

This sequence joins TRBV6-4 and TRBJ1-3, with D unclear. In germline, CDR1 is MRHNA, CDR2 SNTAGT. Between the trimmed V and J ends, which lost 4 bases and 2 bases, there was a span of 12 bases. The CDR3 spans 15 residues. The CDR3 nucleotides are TGTGCCAGCAGTGTCCCTGCTGGGCCTGGAAACACCATATATTTT. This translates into CASSVPAGPGNTIYF.

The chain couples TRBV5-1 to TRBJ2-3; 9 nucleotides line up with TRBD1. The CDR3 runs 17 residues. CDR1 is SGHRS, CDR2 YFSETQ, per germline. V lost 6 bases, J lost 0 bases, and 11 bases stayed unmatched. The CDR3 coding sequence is TGCGCCAGCAAGGCGATGACCGGGACAGGGAGCACAGATACGCAGTATTTT. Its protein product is CASKAMTGTGSTDTQYF.

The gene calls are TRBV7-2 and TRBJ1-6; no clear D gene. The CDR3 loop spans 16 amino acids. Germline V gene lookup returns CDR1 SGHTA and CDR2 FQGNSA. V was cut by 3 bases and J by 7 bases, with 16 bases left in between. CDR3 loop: CASSLMNAGTNSPLHF. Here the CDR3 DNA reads TGTGCCAGCAGCTTGATGAATGCGGGTACCAATTCACCCCTCCACTTT. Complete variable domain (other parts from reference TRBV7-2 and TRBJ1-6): GAGVSQSPSNKVTEKGKDVELRCDPISGHTALYWYRQSLGQGLEFLIYFQGNSAPDKSGLPSDRFSAERTGGSVSTLTIQRTQQEDSAVYLCASSLMNAGTNSPLHFGNGTRLTVT.

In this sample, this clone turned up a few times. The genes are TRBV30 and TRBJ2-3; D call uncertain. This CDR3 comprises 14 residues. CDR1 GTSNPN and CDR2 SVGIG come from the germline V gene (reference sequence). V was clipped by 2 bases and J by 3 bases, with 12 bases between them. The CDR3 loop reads CAWSSVYLTDTQYF. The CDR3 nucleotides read TGTGCCTGGAGTTCGGTTTACCTAACAGATACGCAGTATTTT.